This T cell receptor (beta chain) is drawn from a study of blood T cells in healthy people across ages (dated by TCRdb to between 2015 and 2016). At the level of the whole study: In model experiments, template switching captured about one uniquely barcoded TCR beta cDNA molecule for every two T cells. Donors were grouped into four age groups: young (average 16 years), middle-aged (about 38), aged (around 66) and long-lived (around 80). Two additional independent replicas of 1 million unique cDNA reads from the same blood draw were analyzed for two donors (one aged 18 to 30 and one aged 80 or older). Age-related changes in TCR beta repertoire diversity were measured in the study by deep sequencing normalized with unique cDNA molecular identifiers. To avoid experimental bias, donors of different ages were spread randomly across the sequencing lanes. Summary of the overall study and its limitations: Observed TCR beta diversity per million T cells fell roughly linearly with age, and a significant reduction was already apparent by age roughly 40. Because profiling used bulk unsorted PBMCs, naive and antigen-experienced compartments could not be compared conclusively. Estimates of total diversity from one million sequenced T cells were regarded as lower bounds and underestimates. Because donor CMV infection status was unknown, age-related changes in expanded clonotypes were potentially confounded. Compared with the aged group, the long-lived group had more naive CD4+ T cells, fewer expanded clones and increased TCR diversity, a pattern suggesting age selection. Observed TCR beta diversity correlated strongly with the percentage of naive T cells measured by flow cytometry.

A distance of 10 bases separates the germline ends of V and J, which lose 3 bases and 0 bases respectively. The CDR3 measures 15 amino acids from cysteine to phenylalanine. The retained sequence is limited to the CDR3, 45 bases, with the frame set at the first base. Systemically healthy Caucasian individuals from Russia, some 40 in total and aged 6 to 90 years, were included as donors. Each donor gave around 9 milliliters of peripheral blood, collected into EDTA-treated Vacutainer tubes. Ficoll-Paque density-gradient centrifugation was used to isolate PBMCs, with at least 6 million obtained per sample. Total RNA was extracted from PBMCs with Trizol reagent, with at least 5.5 micrograms obtained per sample. For every donor, flow cytometry on a PBMC aliquot measured the percentage of naive CD45RAhigh/CD27high T cells. This clonotype was seen more than once but under ten times. Its cognate antigen has yet to be identified. Base-call qualities are not available, and no considerably larger clone is one nucleotide away.

Library generation was performed with 5' RACE. Sequencing relied on an Illumina HiSeq 2500. A second PCR of roughly 7 to 11 cycles was performed with a sample-barcoded 5' primer and a J-beta primer mix. A template-switch 5' adaptor carrying 12 random nucleotides introduced a unique molecular identifier onto each TCR beta cDNA molecule. Each sample yielded at least 3 million CDR3-containing paired-end reads. All of the RNA was converted into first-strand cDNA using the Mint cDNA synthesis kit, with a TRBC-specific oligonucleotide serving as the primer. Following uracil-DNA glycosylase treatment, all cDNA underwent a first 18-cycle PCR with the universal primers M1SS and BC2_uni_R. The paper's data handling went like this. For normalization, 1 million high-quality reads, each with a distinct molecular identifier, were randomly selected from each sample. Reads with shared molecular identifiers were discarded instead of being binned into consensus sequences. CDR3 identification, clonotype clustering and error correction used MiTCR with a Q25 quality threshold and the strictest error-elimination algorithm. A nonparametric unseen species model with Euler transformation was used to estimate lower-bound total TCR beta diversity. TCRdb reworked the public reads: Q25 trimming with fastp, MiXCR clone assembly, productive beta chains retained. Here each entry gathers all rows of one CDR3 protein and keeps the most common genes and DNA. TCRdb, not the authors, supplied the V and J calls. Across this sample there are 850,000 to 1,000,000 distinct CDR3 sequences, with roughly 51% seen only once. The top ten clones comprise over 20% of the sample.

Sequencing was done on a sample of blood. The chain joins TRBV12-3 or TRBV12-4 to TRBJ2-3, with the identity of the D gene unclear. This clonotype was sampled from a woman aged 55-69 years in good health. The CDR3 protein is CASSLIRRSTDTQYF. The nucleotide sequence is TGTGCCAGCAGTTTGATTAGGCGGAGCACAGATACGCAGTATTTT.